The 11 T cell receptor beta chains reported below all come from one sample, sequenced in a study of CD8 T cells in ankylosing spondylitis. Using its own MiXCR run on the 5' RACE reads, TCRdb lists one record per CDR3 protein. The data contain more than 300,000 distinct CDR3 sequences, around 10% of them singletons. The sequencing input was blood, either unsorted or a sorted T cell fraction (not recorded which). The receptors come from a female donor with ankylosing spondylitis or in good health (not recorded which).

This clonotype turned up a few times. The chain joins TRBV10-3 to TRBJ2-1, with 11 bases identical to TRBD2. Germline V CDR1 and CDR2: ENHRY, SYGVKD. V dropped 4 bases and J dropped 7; count of bases not matched to a gene: 0. This CDR3 has 13 amino acids. The CDR3 region has the DNA TGTGCCATCAGTGGGACTAGCGGGAATGAGCAGTTCTTC. Amino acid sequence: CAISGTSGNEQFF.

Concerning this clonotype: A much larger clone lies a single base off, so this may be a read error. The chain is built from TRBV7-8 and TRBJ1-1, with unresolved D. V was shortened by 8 bases and J by 6 bases, with 13 bases between the two germline ends. CDR3 length: 12 amino acids. Germline V lookup: CDR1 SGHVS, CDR2 FQNEAQ. The CDR3 spells CASRTKNAEAFF. Written as DNA, the CDR3 is TGTGCCAGCCGTACAAAAAACGCTGAAGCTTTCTTT.

This clonotype was seen repeatedly, ten times or more. CDR3 DNA: TGCGCCAGCAGCCCCGTCCTGAACACTGAAGCTTTCTTT. It codes for CASSPVLNTEAFF. This chain connects TRBV5-1 to TRBJ1-1; no clear D gene. The V end lost 4 bases, the J end lost 0 bases, and 7 bases lay between the germline ends. The CDR3 runs to 13 residues. The V gene's germline CDR1 is SGHRS and CDR2 YFSETQ.

This clonotype was recorded at least ten times. The chain uses TRBV12-3 or TRBV12-4 and TRBJ1-6; 7 bases line up with TRBD1. Losses at the gene ends were 7 bases for V and 5 bases for J; bases not matched to a gene: 8. The CDR3 totals 15 residues. CDR3 sequence reads: CASTRGGGDNSPLHF. In DNA, the CDR3 is TGTGCCAGCACACGAGGAGGGGGCGATAATTCACCCCTCCACTTT.

This clonotype was recorded many times. The junction shows a germline mismatch at one end, possibly a read error. The chain couples TRBV5-1 to TRBJ2-7, with D perhaps being TRBD1 or TRBD2 (6 bases each). The CDR3 is 13 residues long. Germline CDR1 reads SGHRS; CDR2 reads YFSETQ. The CDR3: CASSRGASYDQYF. For the CDR3, the DNA is TGCGCCAGCAGTAGGGGGGCCAGCTACGACCAGTACTTC.

This clonotype was observed many times. The chain carries TRBV5-5 and TRBJ2-1; D is ambiguous. The germline V and J ends were trimmed by 6 bases and 0 bases, with 10 bases remaining between them. The CDR3 contains 14 residues. CDR1 and CDR2 from the germline V gene are SGHKS and YYEKEE (reference sequence). Written as DNA, the CDR3 is TGTGCCAGCATCCTACTTAGCTCCTACAATGAGCAGTTCTTC. It codes for CASILLSSYNEQFF.

This clonotype came up many times. V usage is TRBV6-5 and J usage is TRBJ2-5; 8 bases map to TRBD1. The CDR3 extends over 13 amino acids. V was clipped by 4 bases and J by 5 bases; unmatched bases: 3. Germline V gene lookup returns CDR1 MNHEY and CDR2 SVGAGI. The CDR3 loop is CASSLDRGETQYF. CDR3 in DNA: TGTGCCAGCAGTTTAGACAGGGGCGAGACCCAGTACTTC.

Concerning this clonotype: This may be a read error: a much more frequent sequence differs by one nucleotide. The rearrangement links TRBV20-1 to TRBJ1-1; no definite D call. This CDR3 region has 12 residues. In germline, CDR1 is DFQATT, CDR2 SNEGSKA (reference sequence). The CDR3 DNA sequence: TGCAGTGCTAGACCCGGTAACACTGAAGCTTCCTTT. This codes for CSARPGNTEASF.

The sample holds many counts of this clonotype. CDR3 amino acids: CASSSMWPEAFF. Written as DNA, the CDR3 is TGTGCCAGCAGTTCCATGTGGCCTGAAGCTTTCTTT. J is TRBJ1-1 and V is TRBV6-5; D is unclear. Germline CDR1 and CDR2: MNHEY and SVGAGI. With 4 bases removed from V and 6 bases from J, the gap between germline ends came to 9 bases. The CDR3 spans 12 residues.

This clonotype was seen only a few times. This chain joins TRBV15 and TRBJ1-4; D remains ambiguous. V lost 1 base and J 0 bases, leaving 15 bases between the germline ends. CDR1 LNHNV and CDR2 YYDKDF come from the germline V gene (reference sequence). This CDR3 has 18 amino acids. As DNA, the CDR3 is TGTGCCACCAGCAGAGGGGTAGACTTATGGTCAACTAATGAAAAACTGTTTTTT. Its protein is CATSRGVDLWSTNEKLFF.

In its sample, this clonotype was seen many times. V is TRBV5-1 and J is TRBJ2-5, with TRBD2 matching over 8 bases. V lost 3 bases and J lost 7; bases outside the gene matches: 8. There are 14 residues in the CDR3. From germline, CDR1 is SGHRS and CDR2 YFSETQ. The CDR3 loop is CASSSGLEEGTQYF. The CDR3 nucleotides read TGCGCCAGCAGCTCGGGACTAGAAGAGGGGACCCAGTACTTC.